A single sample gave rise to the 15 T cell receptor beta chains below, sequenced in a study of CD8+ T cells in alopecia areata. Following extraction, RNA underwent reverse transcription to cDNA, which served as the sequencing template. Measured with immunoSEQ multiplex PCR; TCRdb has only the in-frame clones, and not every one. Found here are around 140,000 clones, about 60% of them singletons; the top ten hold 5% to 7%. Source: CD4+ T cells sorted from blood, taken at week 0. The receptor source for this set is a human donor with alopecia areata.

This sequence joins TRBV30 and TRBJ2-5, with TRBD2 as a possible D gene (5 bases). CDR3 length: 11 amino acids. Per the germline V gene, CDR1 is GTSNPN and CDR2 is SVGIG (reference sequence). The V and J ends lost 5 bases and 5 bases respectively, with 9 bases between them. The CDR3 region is CAWGGLETQYF. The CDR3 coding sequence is TGTGCCTGGGGTGGACTTGAGACCCAGTACTTC.

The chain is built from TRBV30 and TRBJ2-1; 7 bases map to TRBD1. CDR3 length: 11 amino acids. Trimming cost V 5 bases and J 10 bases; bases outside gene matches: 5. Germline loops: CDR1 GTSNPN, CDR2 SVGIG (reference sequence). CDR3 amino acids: CAWSQGGEQFF. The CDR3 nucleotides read TGTGCCTGGTCCCAAGGGGGCGAGCAGTTCTTC.

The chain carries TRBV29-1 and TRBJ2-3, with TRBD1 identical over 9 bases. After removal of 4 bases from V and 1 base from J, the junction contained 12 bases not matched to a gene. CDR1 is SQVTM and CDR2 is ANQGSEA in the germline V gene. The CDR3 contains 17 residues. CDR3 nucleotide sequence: TGCAGCGTTGTCAGAGGACAGGGGCCGAGCGGCACAGATACGCAGTATTTT. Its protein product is CSVVRGQGPSGTDTQYF.

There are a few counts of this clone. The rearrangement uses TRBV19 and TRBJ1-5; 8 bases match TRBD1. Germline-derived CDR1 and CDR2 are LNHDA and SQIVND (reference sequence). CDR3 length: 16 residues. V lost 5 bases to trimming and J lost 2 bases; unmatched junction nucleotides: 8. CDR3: CASSVRTGHGNQPQHF. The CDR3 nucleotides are TGTGCCAGTAGTGTCCGGACAGGGCATGGCAATCAGCCCCAGCATTTT.

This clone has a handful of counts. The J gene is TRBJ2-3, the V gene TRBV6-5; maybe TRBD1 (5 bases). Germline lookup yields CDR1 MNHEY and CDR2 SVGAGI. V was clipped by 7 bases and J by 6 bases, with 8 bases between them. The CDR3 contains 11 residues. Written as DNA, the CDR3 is TGTGCCAGCATGGGGCTTGATACGCAGTATTTT. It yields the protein CASMGLDTQYF.

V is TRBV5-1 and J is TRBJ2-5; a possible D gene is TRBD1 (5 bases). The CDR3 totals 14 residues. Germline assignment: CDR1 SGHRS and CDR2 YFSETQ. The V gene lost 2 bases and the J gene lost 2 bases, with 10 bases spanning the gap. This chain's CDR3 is CASSFVTGQETQYF. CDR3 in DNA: TGCGCCAGCAGCTTTGTTACAGGACAAGAGACCCAGTACTTC.

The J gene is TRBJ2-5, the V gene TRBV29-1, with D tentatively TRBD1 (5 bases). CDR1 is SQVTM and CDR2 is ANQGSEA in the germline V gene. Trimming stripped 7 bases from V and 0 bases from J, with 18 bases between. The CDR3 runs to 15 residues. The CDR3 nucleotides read TGCAGCGCTAAACGGTGGGGCCAATACCAAGAGACCCAGTACTTC. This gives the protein CSAKRWGQYQETQYF. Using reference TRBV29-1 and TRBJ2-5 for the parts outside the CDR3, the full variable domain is SAVISQKPSRDICQRGTSLTIQCQVDSQVTMMFWYRQQPGQSLTLIATANQGSEATYESGFVIDKFPISRPNLTFSTLTVSNMSPEDSSIYLCSAKRWGQYQETQYFGPGTRLLVL.

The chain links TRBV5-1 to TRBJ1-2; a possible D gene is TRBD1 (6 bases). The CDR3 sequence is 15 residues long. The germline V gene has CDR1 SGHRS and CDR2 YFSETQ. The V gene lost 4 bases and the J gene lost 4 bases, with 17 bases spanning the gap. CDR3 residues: CASSTRGGALYGYTF. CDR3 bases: TGCGCCAGCAGCACCCGCGGGGGGGCCCTCTATGGCTACACCTTC.

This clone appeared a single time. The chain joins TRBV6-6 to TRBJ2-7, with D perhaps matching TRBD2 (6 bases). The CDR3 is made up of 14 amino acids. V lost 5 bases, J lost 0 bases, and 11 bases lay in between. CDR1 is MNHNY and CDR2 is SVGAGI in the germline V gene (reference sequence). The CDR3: CASSPDGSSYEQYF. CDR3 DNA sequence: TGTGCCAGCAGTCCCGACGGGAGCTCCTACGAGCAGTACTTC.

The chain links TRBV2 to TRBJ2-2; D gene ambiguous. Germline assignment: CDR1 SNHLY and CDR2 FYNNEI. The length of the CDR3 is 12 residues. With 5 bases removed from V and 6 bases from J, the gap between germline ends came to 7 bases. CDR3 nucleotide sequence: TGTGCCAGCAGTCACCCCGCCGGGGAGCTGTTTTTT. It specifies CASSHPAGELFF.

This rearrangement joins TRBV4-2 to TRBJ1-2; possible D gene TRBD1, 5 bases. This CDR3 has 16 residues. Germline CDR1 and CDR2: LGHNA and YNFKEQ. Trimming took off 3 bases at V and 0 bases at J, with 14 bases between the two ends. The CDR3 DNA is TGTGCCAGCAGCCAGTCTATAGGGGATCCTAACTATGGCTACACCTTC. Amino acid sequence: CASSQSIGDPNYGYTF.

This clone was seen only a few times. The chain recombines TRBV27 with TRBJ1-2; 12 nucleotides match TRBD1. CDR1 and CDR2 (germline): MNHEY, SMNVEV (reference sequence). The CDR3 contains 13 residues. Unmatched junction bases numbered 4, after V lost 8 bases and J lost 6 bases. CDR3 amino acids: CASGGTGGNGYTF. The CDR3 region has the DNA TGTGCCAGCGGGGGGACAGGGGGCAATGGCTACACCTTC.

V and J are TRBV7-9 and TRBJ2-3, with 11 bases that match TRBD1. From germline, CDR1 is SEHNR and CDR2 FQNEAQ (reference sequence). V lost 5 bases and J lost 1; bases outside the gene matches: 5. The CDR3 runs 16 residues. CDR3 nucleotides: TGTGCCAGCAGCCAGGACAGGGGGCGCCGCACAGATACGCAGTATTTT. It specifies CASSQDRGRRTDTQYF.

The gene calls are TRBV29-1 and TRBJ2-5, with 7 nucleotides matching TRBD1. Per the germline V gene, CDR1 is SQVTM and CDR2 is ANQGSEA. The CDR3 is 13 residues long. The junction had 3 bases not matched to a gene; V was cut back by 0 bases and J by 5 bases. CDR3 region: CSVEETGAETQYF. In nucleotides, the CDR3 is TGCAGCGTTGAAGAAACAGGGGCGGAGACCCAGTACTTC.

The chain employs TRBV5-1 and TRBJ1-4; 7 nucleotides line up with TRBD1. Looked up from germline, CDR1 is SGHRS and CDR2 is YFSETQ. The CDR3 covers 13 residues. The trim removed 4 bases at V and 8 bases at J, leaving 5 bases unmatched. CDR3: CASSLGQVEKLFF. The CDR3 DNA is TGCGCCAGCAGCCTCGGACAGGTAGAAAAACTGTTTTTT.